Listed below are T cell receptor beta chains from one sample, sequenced in a study of cytomegalovirus exposure and HLA in healthy donors. The repertoire was sequenced with immunoSEQ multiplex PCR; TCRdb's copy has only in-frame clones and lacks some. The sample has some 110,000 clones; roughly 80% are singletons. The source material was PBMCs. The origin of the receptors is a man between 45 and 60 years old in good health and CMV-seropositive. The CDR3 runs from the conserved cysteine through the conserved F or W. The D gene is left open where the match is weak. Rows give clone size only sometimes, using once, few, many, or a class for an expanded clone.

j_gene | d_gene | abundance | v_gene | CDR3aa | CDR3nt
TRBJ2-3 | TRBD2 | - | TRBV7-9 | CASSHSGGPPDTQYF | TGTGCCAGCAGCCATAGCGGGGGCCCTCCAGATACGCAGTATTTT
TRBJ2-1 | TRBD1 | - | TRBV4-3 | CASSQETYRGNEQFF | TGCGCCAGCAGCCAAGAAACCTACAGGGGCAATGAGCAGTTCTTC
TRBJ2-6 | TRBD1 | - | TRBV15 | CATSRRTGDISGANVLTF | TGTGCCACCAGCAGAAGGACAGGGGATATCTCTGGGGCCAACGTCCTGACTTTC
TRBJ2-2 | TRBD1 | few | TRBV30 | CAWSPVGQGRGGELFF | TGTGCCTGGAGCCCAGTAGGACAGGGGCGAGGCGGGGAGCTGTTTTTT
TRBJ2-6 | - | - | TRBV11-2 | CASSLDIGAAIFSGANVLTF | TGTGCCAGCAGCTTAGATATAGGGGCGGCCATTTTCTCTGGGGCCAACGTCCTGACTTTC
TRBJ1-2 | TRBD1 | - | TRBV19 | CASHPGQGNYGYTF | TGTGCCAGCCACCCTGGACAGGGGAATTATGGCTACACCTTC
TRBJ2-2 | - | - | TRBV4-3 | CASSQDVGAGGGELFF | TGCGCCAGCAGCCAAGACGTGGGTGCGGGTGGCGGGGAGCTGTTTTTT
TRBJ1-1 | - | - | TRBV7-8 | CASSLGAEMNTEAFF | TGTGCCAGCAGCTTAGGTGCGGAAATGAACACTGAAGCTTTCTTT
TRBJ2-5 | - | - | TRBV19 | CASSISAGRQETQYF | TGTGCCAGTAGTATAAGCGCTGGTAGACAAGAGACCCAGTACTTC
TRBJ2-4 | TRBD2 | - | TRBV11-2 | CASSQIAGENIQYF | TGTGCCAGCAGCCAAATAGCGGGAGAGAACATTCAGTACTTC
TRBJ2-1 | TRBD2 | - | TRBV7-8 | CASSPGLAGVNEQFF | TGTGCCAGCAGCCCTGGACTAGCGGGAGTCAATGAGCAGTTCTTC
TRBJ2-2 | - | - | TRBV11-3 | CASSLQASNTGELFF | TGTGCCAGCAGCTTACAAGCTTCGAACACCGGGGAGCTGTTTTTT
TRBJ1-2 | - | - | TRBV27 | CASSFAREDYGYTF | TGTGCCAGCAGTTTCGCCAGGGAGGACTATGGCTACACCTTC
TRBJ2-7 | TRBD2 | - | TRBV7-2 | CASSWDGTSTYEQYF | TGTGCCAGCAGCTGGGATGGGACTAGCACCTACGAGCAGTACTTC
TRBJ2-1 | TRBD1 | - | TRBV5-1 | CVSSWTGTGDYNEQFF | TGCGTCAGCAGCTGGACCGGGACAGGGGACTACAATGAGCAGTTCTTC
TRBJ1-2 | - | - | TRBV7-2 | CASSLAPRRGYGYTF | TGTGCCAGCAGCTTAGCCCCGAGGAGGGGCTATGGCTACACCTTC
TRBJ1-3 | TRBD1 | - | TRBV11-2 | CASSFSDRAGPIYF | TGTGCCAGCAGCTTCTCAGACAGGGCTGGGCCCATATATTTT